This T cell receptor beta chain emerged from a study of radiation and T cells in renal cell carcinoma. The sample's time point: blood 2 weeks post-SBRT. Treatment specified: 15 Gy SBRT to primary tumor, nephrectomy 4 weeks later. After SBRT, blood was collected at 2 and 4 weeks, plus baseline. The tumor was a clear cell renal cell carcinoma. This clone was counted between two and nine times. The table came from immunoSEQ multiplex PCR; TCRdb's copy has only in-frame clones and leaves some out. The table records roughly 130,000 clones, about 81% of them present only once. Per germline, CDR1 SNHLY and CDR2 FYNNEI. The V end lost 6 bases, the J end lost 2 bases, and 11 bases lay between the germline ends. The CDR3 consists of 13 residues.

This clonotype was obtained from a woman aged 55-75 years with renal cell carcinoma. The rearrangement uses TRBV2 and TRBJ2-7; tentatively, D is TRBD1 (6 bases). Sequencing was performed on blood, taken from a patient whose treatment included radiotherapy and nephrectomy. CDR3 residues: CASSDGQTYEQYF. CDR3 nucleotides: TGTGCCAGCAGCGACGGACAGACCTACGAGCAGTACTTC. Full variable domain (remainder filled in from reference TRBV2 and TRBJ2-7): EPEVTQTPSHQVTQMGQEVILRCVPISNHLYFYWYRQILGQKVEFLVSFYNNEISEKSEIFDDQFSVERPDGSNFTLKIRSTKLEDSAMYFCASSDGQTYEQYFGPGTRLTVT.